This TCR beta chain appears in the sequencing data of a study of shared clonotypes between healthy human individuals. Across the study: Participating donors consisted of a couple of women and a few men aged 18 to 49.

The sorted-subset replicate PCRs were given approximately 190 ng DNA, which is approximately 30,000 T cell genomes. The repertoire was sequenced with immunoSEQ multiplex PCR; TCRdb's copy has only in-frame clones and lacks some. The repertoire consists of about 600,000 clones, with just under 97% occurring once and the leading ten covering roughly 0.1%. Germline lookup yields CDR1 SNHLY and CDR2 FYNNEI. The V gene end was trimmed by 3 bases and the J gene end by 4 bases; junction bases not matched to a gene: 4. The CDR3 runs 16 residues. CD45RO-negative cells were positively selected for CCR7, leaving out terminally differentiated effector memory CD45RA+ cells.

The sample taken for sequencing was naive CD8+ T cells sorted from blood. The clonotype was recovered from a woman aged 25 to 45 in good health. The rearrangement links TRBV2 to TRBJ1-3, with 12 bases aligning to TRBD1. CDR3 amino acids: CASSERDRGRGNTIYF. DNA for the CDR3: TGTGCCAGCAGTGAGAGGGACAGGGGGCGAGGAAACACCATATATTTT.